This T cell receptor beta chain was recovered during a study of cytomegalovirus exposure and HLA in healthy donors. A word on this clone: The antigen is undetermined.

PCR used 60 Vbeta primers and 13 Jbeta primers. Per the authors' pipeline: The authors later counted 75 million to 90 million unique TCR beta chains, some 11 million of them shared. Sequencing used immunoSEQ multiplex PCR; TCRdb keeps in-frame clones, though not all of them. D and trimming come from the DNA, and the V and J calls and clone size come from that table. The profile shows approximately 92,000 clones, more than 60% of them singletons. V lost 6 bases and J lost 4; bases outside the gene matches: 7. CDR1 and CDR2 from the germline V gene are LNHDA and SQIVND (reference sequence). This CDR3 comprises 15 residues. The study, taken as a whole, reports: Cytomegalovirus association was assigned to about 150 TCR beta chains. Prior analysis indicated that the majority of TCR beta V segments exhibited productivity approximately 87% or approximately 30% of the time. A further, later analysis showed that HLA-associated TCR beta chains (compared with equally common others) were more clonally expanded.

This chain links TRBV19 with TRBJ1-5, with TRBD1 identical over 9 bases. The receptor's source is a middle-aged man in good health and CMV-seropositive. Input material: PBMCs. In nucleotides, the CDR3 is TGTGCCAGTAGGGTACAGGGGGCGGTAAATCAGCCCCAGCATTTT. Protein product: CASRVQGAVNQPQHF.